Sequencing of this TCR beta chain was carried out in a study of blood T cell repertoires in COVID-19. Study in general: Spain, Italy and the United States supplied samples that represented acute and convalescent COVID-19.

Membership in each cohort depended on participant-reported clinical history. Cohort 3 recovered donors had two negative PCRs, clearance, or symptom resolution. This CDR3 has 14 residues. The J segment lost 14 bases and the V segment lost 8 bases, leaving 15 bases of the junction unmatched. Germline V CDR1 and CDR2: MNHEY, SVGAGI. In the original workflow: Estimation of nucleated cell counts relied on the amplification of reference gene primers. Using immunoSEQ multiplex PCR, the repertoire was profiled, and TCRdb retains in-frame clones only, with some absent. V and J calls and clone size are copied from that table; D and trimming were computed from the DNA. The sample lists about 270,000 clones; around 90% were seen once.

The sample comprised PBMCs or T cells enriched from blood (not recorded which). This sequence joins TRBV6-5 and TRBJ2-1; TRBD2 matches 10 bases. The receptor's source is a woman between 45 and 65 years old who had recovered from COVID-19. CDR3 DNA sequence: TGTGCCAGCGACTTGGCTAGCGGGAGCGATAAGGAGTTCTTC. Amino acids: CASDLASGSDKEFF.